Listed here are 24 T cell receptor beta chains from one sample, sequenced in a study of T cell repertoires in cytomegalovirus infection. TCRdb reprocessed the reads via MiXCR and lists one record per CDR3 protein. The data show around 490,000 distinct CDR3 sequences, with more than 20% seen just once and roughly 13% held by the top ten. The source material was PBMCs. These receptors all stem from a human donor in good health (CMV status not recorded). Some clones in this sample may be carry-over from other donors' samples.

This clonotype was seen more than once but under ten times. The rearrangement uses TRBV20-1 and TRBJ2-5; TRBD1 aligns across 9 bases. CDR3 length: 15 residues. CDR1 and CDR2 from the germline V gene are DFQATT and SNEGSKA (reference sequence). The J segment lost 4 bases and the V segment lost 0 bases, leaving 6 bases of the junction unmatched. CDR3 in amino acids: CSARDRGQGRETQYF. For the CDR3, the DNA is TGCAGTGCTAGAGATCGGGGACAGGGCCGAGAGACCCAGTACTTC.

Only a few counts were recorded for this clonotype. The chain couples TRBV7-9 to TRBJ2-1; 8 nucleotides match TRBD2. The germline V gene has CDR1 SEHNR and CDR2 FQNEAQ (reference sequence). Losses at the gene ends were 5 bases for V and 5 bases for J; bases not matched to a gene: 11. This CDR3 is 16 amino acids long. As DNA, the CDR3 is TGTGCCAGCAGCCCCGAGTTAGCGGGAATAAACAATGAGCAGTTCTTC. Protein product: CASSPELAGINNEQFF.

In nucleotides, the CDR3 is TGCAGCGTTGTAGAAGGGGGGAAGAGCGATGAGCAGTTCTTC. It translates to CSVVEGGKSDEQFF. The V gene is TRBV29-1, the J gene TRBJ2-1; D tentatively reads TRBD1 or TRBD2 (6 bases each). The CDR3 is 14 residues long. CDR1 and CDR2 (germline): SQVTM, ANQGSEA. V was pared by 4 bases and J by 8 bases, with 18 bases between.

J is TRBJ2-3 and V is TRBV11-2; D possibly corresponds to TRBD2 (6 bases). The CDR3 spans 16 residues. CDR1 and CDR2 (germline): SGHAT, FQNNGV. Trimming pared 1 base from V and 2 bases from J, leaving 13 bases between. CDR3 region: CASSLVGRGLTDTQYF. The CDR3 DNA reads TGTGCCAGCAGCTTAGTGGGTCGGGGACTCACAGATACGCAGTATTTT.

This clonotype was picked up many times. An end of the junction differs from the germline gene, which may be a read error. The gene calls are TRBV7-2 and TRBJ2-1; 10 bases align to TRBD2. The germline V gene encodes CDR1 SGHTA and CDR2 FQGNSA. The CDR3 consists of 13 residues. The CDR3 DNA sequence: TGTGCCAGCAGCCCCGGGGTGGGGCTAGCGGGAGTCTTC. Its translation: CASSPGVGLAGVF.

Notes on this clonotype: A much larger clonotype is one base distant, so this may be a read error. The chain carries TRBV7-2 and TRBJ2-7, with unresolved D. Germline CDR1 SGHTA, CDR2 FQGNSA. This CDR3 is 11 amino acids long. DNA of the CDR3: TGTGCCAGCAGCAACCGTTACGAGCAGTGCTTC. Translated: CASSNRYEQCF.

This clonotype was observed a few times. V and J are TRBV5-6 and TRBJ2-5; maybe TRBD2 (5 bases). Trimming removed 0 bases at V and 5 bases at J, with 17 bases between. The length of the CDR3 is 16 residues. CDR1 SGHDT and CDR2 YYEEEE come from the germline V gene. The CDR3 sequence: CASSLANADYWETQYF. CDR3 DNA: TGTGCCAGCAGCTTGGCCAACGCTGACTACTGGGAGACCCAGTACTTC.

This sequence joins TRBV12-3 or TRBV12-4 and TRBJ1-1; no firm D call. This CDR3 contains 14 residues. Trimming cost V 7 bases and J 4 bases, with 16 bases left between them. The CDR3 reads CASIIKLGRTEAFF. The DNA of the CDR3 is TGTGCCAGCATAATTAAGTTAGGGCGCACTGAAGCTTTCTTT.

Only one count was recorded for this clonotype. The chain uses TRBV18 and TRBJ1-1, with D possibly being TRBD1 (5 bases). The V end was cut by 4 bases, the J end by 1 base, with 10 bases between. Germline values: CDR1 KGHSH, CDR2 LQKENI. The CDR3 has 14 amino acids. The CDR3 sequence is CASSRPQGNTEAFF. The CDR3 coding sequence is TGTGCCAGCTCACGCCCCCAGGGGAACACTGAAGCTTTCTTT.

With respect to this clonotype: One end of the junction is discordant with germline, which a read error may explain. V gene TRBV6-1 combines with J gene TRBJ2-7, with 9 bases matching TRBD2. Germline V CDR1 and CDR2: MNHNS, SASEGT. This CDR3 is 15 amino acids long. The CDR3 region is CTSSQIAGVGYEQYF. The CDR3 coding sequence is TGTACCAGCAGTCAAATAGCGGGAGTCGGCTACGAGCAGTACTTC.

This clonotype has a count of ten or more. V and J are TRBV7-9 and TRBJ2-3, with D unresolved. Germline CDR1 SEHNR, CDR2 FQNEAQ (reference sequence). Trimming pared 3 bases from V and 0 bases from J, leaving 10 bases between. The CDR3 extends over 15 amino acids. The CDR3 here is CASSLARMSTDTQYF. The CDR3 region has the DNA TGTGCCAGCAGCTTGGCACGGATGAGCACAGATACGCAGTATTTT.

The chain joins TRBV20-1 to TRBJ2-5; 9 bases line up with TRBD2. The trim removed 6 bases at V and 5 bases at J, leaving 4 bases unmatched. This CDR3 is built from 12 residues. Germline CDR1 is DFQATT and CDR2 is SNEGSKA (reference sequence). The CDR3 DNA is TGCAGTGCCGGACTAGCGCAGGAGACCCAGTACTTC. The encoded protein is CSAGLAQETQYF.

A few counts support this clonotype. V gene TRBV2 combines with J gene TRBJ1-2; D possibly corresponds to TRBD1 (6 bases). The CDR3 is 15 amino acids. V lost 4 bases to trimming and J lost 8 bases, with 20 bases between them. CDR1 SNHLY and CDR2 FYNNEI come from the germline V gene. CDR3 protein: CASSADRGPVRGYTF. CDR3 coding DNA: TGTGCCAGCAGTGCGGACAGAGGGCCGGTGCGAGGCTACACCTTC.

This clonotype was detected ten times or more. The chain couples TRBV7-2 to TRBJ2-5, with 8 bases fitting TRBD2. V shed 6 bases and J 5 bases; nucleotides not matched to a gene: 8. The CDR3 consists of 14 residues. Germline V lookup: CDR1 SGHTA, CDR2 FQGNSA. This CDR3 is CASSQAGARETQYF. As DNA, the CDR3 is TGTGCCAGCAGTCAAGCGGGGGCGAGGGAGACCCAGTACTTC.

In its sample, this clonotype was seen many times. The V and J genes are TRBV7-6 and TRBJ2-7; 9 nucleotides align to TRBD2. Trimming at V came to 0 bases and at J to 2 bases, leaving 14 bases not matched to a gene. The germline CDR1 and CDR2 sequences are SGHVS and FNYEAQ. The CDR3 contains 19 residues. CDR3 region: CASSLAGGQRLAGTYEQYF. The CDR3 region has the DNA TGTGCCAGCAGCTTAGCGGGAGGACAGCGGCTAGCGGGAACCTACGAGCAGTACTTC.

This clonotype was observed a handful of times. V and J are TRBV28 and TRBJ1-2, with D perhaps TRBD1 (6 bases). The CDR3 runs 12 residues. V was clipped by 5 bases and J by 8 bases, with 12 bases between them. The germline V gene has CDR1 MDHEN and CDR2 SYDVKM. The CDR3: CASSAPRGGYTF. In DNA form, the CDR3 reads TGTGCCAGCAGTGCCCCCAGGGGAGGCTACACCTTC.

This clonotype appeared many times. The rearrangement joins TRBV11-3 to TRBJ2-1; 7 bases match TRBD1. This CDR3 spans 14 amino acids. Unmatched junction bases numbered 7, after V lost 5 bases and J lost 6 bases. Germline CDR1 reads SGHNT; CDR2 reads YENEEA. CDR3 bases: TGTGCCAGCAGCCGACAGGGATTCAGCAATGAGCAGTTCTTC. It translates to CASSRQGFSNEQFF.

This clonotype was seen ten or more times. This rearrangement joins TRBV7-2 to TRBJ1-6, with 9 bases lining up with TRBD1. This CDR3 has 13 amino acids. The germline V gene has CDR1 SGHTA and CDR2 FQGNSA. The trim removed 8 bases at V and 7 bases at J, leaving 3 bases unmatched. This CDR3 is CASGTGYNSPLHF. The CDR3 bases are TGTGCCAGCGGGACAGGGTACAATTCACCCCTCCACTTT. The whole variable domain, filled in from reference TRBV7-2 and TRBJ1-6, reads GAGVSQSPSNKVTEKGKDVELRCDPISGHTALYWYRQSLGQGLEFLIYFQGNSAPDKSGLPSDRFSAERTGGSVSTLTIQRTQQEDSAVYLCASGTGYNSPLHFGNGTRLTVT.

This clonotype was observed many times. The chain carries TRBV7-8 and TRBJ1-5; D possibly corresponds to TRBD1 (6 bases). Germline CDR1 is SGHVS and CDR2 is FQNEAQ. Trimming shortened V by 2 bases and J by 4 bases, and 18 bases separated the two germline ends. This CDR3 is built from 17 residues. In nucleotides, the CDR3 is TGTGCCAGCAGCTTACGACCAGACCTAGGGGGTAATCAGCCCCAGCATTTT. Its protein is CASSLRPDLGGNQPQHF. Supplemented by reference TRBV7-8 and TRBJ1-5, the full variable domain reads GAGVSQSPRYKVAKRGQDVALRCDPISGHVSLFWYQQALGQGPEFLTYFQNEAQLDKSGLPSDRFFAERPEGSVSTLKIQRTQQEDSAVYLCASSLRPDLGGNQPQHFGDGTRLSIL.

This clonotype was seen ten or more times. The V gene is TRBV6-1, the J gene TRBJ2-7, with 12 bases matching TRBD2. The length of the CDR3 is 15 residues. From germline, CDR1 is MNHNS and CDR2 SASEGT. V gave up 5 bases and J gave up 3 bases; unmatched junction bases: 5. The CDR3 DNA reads TGTGCCAGCAGTTTCGGACTAGCGGGATTCTACGAGCAGTACTTC. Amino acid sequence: CASSFGLAGFYEQYF.

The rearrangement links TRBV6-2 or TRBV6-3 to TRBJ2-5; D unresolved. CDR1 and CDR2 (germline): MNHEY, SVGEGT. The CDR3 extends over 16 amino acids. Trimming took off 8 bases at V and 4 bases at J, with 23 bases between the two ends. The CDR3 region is CASLNDPEFIGETQYF. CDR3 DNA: TGTGCCAGCCTAAACGACCCGGAATTTATTGGAGAGACCCAGTACTTC.

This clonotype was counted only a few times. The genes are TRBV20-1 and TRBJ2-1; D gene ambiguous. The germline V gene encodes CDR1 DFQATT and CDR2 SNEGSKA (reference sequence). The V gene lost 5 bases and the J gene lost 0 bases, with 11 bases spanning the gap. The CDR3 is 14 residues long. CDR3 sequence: CSALRPSSYNEQFF. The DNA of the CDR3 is TGCAGTGCTTTAAGACCGAGCTCCTACAATGAGCAGTTCTTC.

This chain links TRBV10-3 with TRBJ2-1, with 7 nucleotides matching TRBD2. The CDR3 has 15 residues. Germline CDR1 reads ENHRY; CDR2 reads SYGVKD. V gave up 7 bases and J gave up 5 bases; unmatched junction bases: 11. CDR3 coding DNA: TGTGCCATCATGGCCTCCCTTCTAGCGGACAATGAGCAGTTCTTC. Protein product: CAIMASLLADNEQFF.

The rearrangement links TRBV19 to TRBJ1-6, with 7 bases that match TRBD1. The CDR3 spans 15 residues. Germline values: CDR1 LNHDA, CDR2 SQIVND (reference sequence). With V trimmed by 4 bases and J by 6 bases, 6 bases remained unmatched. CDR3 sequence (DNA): TGTGCCAGTAGTACGGGACAGACAAGTAATTCACCCCTCCACTTT. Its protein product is CASSTGQTSNSPLHF. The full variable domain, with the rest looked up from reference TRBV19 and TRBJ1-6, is DGGITQSPKYLFRKEGQNVTLSCEQNLNHDAMYWYRQDPGQGLRLIYYSQIVNDFQKGDIAEGYSVSREKKESFPLTVTSAQKNPTAFYLCASSTGQTSNSPLHFGNGTRLTVT.